The next 18 T cell receptor beta chains were all read from a single sample in a study of blood T cells in healthy people across ages. Next came a second PCR, run for about 7 to 12 cycles, which used a sample-barcoded 5' primer along with a J-beta primer mix. A single record per CDR3 protein comes from TCRdb applying MiXCR to the 5' RACE reads. The sample lists around 1,700,000 distinct CDR3 sequences, roughly 27% occurring once. The sequenced sample consisted of blood. Source of these receptors: a woman in her thirties in good health.

There are a few counts of this clonotype. The V call is TRBV7-2, the J call TRBJ1-5; tentative D call: TRBD1 (5 bases). Looked up from germline, CDR1 is SGHTA and CDR2 is FQGNSA. The CDR3 sequence is 19 residues long. Trimming stripped 6 bases from V and 2 bases from J, with 26 bases between. CDR3 DNA: TGTGCCAGCAGTTTTGACAGCACAATTAGGGGAATAGGCAATCAGCCCCAGCATTTT. It codes for CASSFDSTIRGIGNQPQHF.

The chain employs TRBV20-1 and TRBJ1-1; the D is unclear. Germline CDR1 and CDR2: DFQATT and SNEGSKA (reference sequence). V dropped 1 base and J dropped 3 bases, with 12 bases sitting between them. This CDR3 comprises 14 residues. The CDR3 here is CSARVGGRDTEAFF. For the CDR3, the DNA is TGCAGTGCTAGAGTGGGAGGACGGGACACTGAAGCTTTCTTT.

The V and J genes are TRBV20-1 and TRBJ2-5, with D possibly TRBD2 on 6 matching bases. This CDR3 spans 15 amino acids. V was pared by 0 bases and J by 4 bases, with 15 bases between. CDR1 and CDR2 (germline): DFQATT, SNEGSKA (reference sequence). The CDR3 reads CSARDPAGPAETQYF. Written as DNA, the CDR3 is TGCAGTGCTAGAGATCCTGCGGGACCTGCAGAGACCCAGTACTTC.

The table lists this clonotype with many counts. CDR3 sequence: CASSSGLAVNYEQYF. CDR3 in DNA: TGTGCCAGCAGCTCCGGACTAGCGGTCAACTACGAGCAGTACTTC. The chain has TRBV7-2 and TRBJ2-7; TRBD2 matches 10 bases. This CDR3 has 15 amino acids. V shed 4 bases, J shed 3 bases, and the junction held 6 bases outside the gene matches. From germline, CDR1 is SGHTA and CDR2 FQGNSA.

In this sample, this clonotype turned up many times. V gene TRBV20-1 combines with J gene TRBJ2-3; TRBD2 aligns across 7 bases. After removal of 0 bases from V and 5 bases from J, the junction contained 8 bases not matched to a gene. The germline gives CDR1 DFQATT, CDR2 SNEGSKA (reference sequence). The CDR3 runs 15 residues. CDR3 protein: CSARDGRGRVDTQYF. CDR3 in DNA: TGCAGTGCTAGAGATGGTCGCGGGAGAGTAGATACGCAGTATTTT.

This clonotype was detected many times. The chain is built from TRBV5-5 and TRBJ1-4; D is ambiguous. Trimming removed 3 bases at V and 0 bases at J, with 6 bases between. CDR1 SGHKS and CDR2 YYEKEE come from the germline V gene (reference sequence). The CDR3 runs to 14 residues. The DNA of the CDR3 is TGTGCCAGCAGCTGGACTACAACTAATGAAAAACTGTTTTTT. Translated, it gives CASSWTTTNEKLFF.

This clonotype was detected ten times or more. This chain connects TRBV3-1 to TRBJ2-7; 9 bases line up with TRBD2. The CDR3 sequence is 15 residues long. CDR1 is LGHDT and CDR2 is YNNKEL in the germline V gene (reference sequence). V dropped 0 bases and J dropped 5; count of bases not matched to a gene: 5. The CDR3 sequence is CASSQDPSGVNEQYF. The CDR3 nucleotides are TGTGCCAGCAGCCAAGATCCTAGCGGGGTCAACGAGCAGTACTTC.

V usage is TRBV2 and J usage is TRBJ2-7; weak D call: TRBD2 (6 bases). Germline-derived CDR1 and CDR2 are SNHLY and FYNNEI. CDR3 length: 15 residues. With 6 bases removed from V and 2 bases from J, the gap between germline ends came to 17 bases. CDR3 loop: CASRPAWGEPYEQYF. The DNA of the CDR3 is TGTGCCAGCAGGCCCGCGTGGGGGGAACCCTACGAGCAGTACTTC.

The V and J genes are TRBV2 and TRBJ1-5; 9 bases align to TRBD1. This CDR3 is built from 15 residues. V dropped 6 bases and J dropped 3; count of bases not matched to a gene: 6. Germline V CDR1 and CDR2: SNHLY, FYNNEI. In DNA form, the CDR3 reads TGTGCCAGCAGGGGGGACAGGGTCGTCAATCAGCCCCAGCATTTT. The encoded protein is CASRGDRVVNQPQHF.

This clonotype appeared a few times. The V call is TRBV10-3, the J call TRBJ2-3; 7 positions match TRBD2. CDR1 is ENHRY, CDR2 SYGVKD, per germline. V trimming: 4 bases; J trimming: 1 base; junction bases outside the gene matches: 5. This CDR3 comprises 15 residues. The CDR3 DNA reads as TGTGCCATCAGTGGCGGGGACTATGGCACAGATACGCAGTATTTT. Its protein is CAISGGDYGTDTQYF.

Only one count was recorded for this clonotype. A single base separates this from a much larger clone, so it may be a read error. The chain links TRBV10-3 to TRBJ2-7; a weak D match, TRBD1 (5 bases). Trimming stripped 5 bases from V and 2 bases from J, with 13 bases between. Germline V gives CDR1 ENHRY, CDR2 SYGVKD. This CDR3 region has 14 residues. The CDR3 bases are TGTGCCATCAGTTCAGGGCTGGTTCCCTACGAGCAGTACTTC. Translation gives CAISSGLVPYEQYF.

This clonotype was recorded a few times. The genes are TRBV7-8 and TRBJ2-1; D remains unclear. The CDR3 contains 15 residues. The V end was cut by 1 base, the J end by 6 bases, with 13 bases between. Germline V lookup: CDR1 SGHVS, CDR2 FQNEAQ. DNA of the CDR3: TGTGCCAGCAGCTTAGGTTTGTTCCCGGTCAATGAGCAGTTCTTC. It translates to CASSLGLFPVNEQFF.

This sequence joins TRBV6-1 and TRBJ1-2; 7 bases map to TRBD1. CDR1 MNHNS and CDR2 SASEGT come from the germline V gene. Trimming removed 0 bases from V and 2 bases from J; junction bases left unmatched: 0. The CDR3 contains 14 residues. This chain's CDR3 is CASSEAGQNYGYTF. CDR3 nucleotides: TGTGCCAGCAGTGAAGCGGGACAGAACTATGGCTACACCTTC.

The chain couples TRBV2 to TRBJ1-1; D gene uncertain. Germline V gene sequence: CDR1 SNHLY, CDR2 FYNNEI. The CDR3 has 13 amino acids. With 4 bases removed from V and 10 bases from J, the gap between germline ends came to 16 bases. The chain's CDR3 is CASSVRSLEGAFF. CDR3 bases: TGTGCCAGCAGTGTCAGGAGCCTCGAGGGAGCTTTCTTT.

A word on this clonotype: One junction end disagrees with the germline gene, perhaps due to a read error. The V and J genes are TRBV27 and TRBJ1-2, with a tentative D call TRBD1 (5 bases). CDR1 and CDR2 (germline): MNHEY, SMNVEV (reference sequence). This CDR3 is 13 amino acids long. The CDR3 region has the DNA TGTGGCAGCGGGCAGTGGCAGGGCTATGGCTACACCTTC. It codes for CGSGQWQGYGYTF.

This clonotype has more than one count but fewer than ten. J is TRBJ2-1 and V is TRBV27, with TRBD2 matching over 10 bases. The CDR3 runs to 13 residues. The V gene's germline CDR1 is MNHEY and CDR2 SMNVEV (reference sequence). J gave up 14 bases and V 5 bases, and 9 bases lay outside the gene matches. DNA for the CDR3: TGTGCCAGCAGTCCGGGTAGCGGGAGGCTGGAGTTCTTC. As protein: CASSPGSGRLEFF.

The chain recombines TRBV2 with TRBJ2-7; D unclear. The CDR3 totals 15 residues. Germline assignment: CDR1 SNHLY and CDR2 FYNNEI. Trimming left V 1 base short and J 0 bases short, with 10 bases between. The CDR3 loop reads CASSEESTTSYEQYF. CDR3 in DNA: TGTGCCAGCAGTGAAGAATCAACTACCTCCTACGAGCAGTACTTC.

Only a few counts were recorded for this clonotype. The chain carries TRBV7-9 and TRBJ2-5; D possibly corresponds to TRBD2 (6 bases). Trimming removed 1 base from V and 5 bases from J, with 14 bases in between. The CDR3 sequence is 15 residues long. CDR1 is SEHNR, CDR2 FQNEAQ, per germline (reference sequence). The DNA of the CDR3 is TGTGCCAGCAGCTTAGGCCCCCTAGCGATTGAGACCCAGTACTTC. Residues: CASSLGPLAIETQYF.